The clone carrying this TCR beta chain was seen a handful of times. This entry is derived from a study of patients and donors after allogeneic stem cell transplantation. TCRdb independently ran MiXCR on the RT-PCR reads; one entry per CDR3 protein. The sample carries 410,000 or so distinct CDR3 sequences, roughly 17% recorded once. J was trimmed by 5 bases and V by 3 bases; bases with no gene match: 14. The V gene's germline CDR1 is SGHAT and CDR2 FQNNGV. CDR3 size: 17 residues. Sequencing was carried out using blood, either unsorted or a sorted T cell fraction (not recorded which). The receptor was isolated from a human donor who was either an allogeneic HSCT recipient or a stem cell or donor lymphocyte infusion donor (not recorded which). It is not recorded whose cells these are; they may come from a transplant donor. The chain combines TRBV11-2 with TRBJ1-1, with 8 bases aligning to TRBD1. CDR3 in amino acids: CASSLAGIRGLDTEAFF. In DNA form, the CDR3 reads TGTGCCAGCAGCTTGGCGGGAATCAGGGGGCTGGATACTGAAGCTTTCTTT.